Below, 18 T cell receptor beta chains from the same sample are listed, as sequenced in a study of cytomegalovirus exposure and HLA in healthy donors. PCR employed 60 Vbeta and 13 Jbeta primers. The data were produced by immunoSEQ multiplex PCR, yet TCRdb's version contains in-frame clones alone and is incomplete. The table shows 190,000 or so clones, with less than 85% occurring only once. Sequencing input: PBMCs. These receptors were taken from a boy aged 10-17 years in good health and CMV-seronegative.

The chain uses TRBV30 and TRBJ2-7; no clear D gene. Germline V gene lookup returns CDR1 GTSNPN and CDR2 SVGIG (reference sequence). CDR3 length: 12 residues. Trimming took 1 base from V and 4 from J, leaving 8 bases between them. The CDR3 nucleotides are TGTGCCTGGAGTGAGTCCGGTTACGAGCAGTACTTC. Encoded protein: CAWSESGYEQYF.

The DNA of the CDR3 is TGTGCCAGCAGTCCAGGGGTAATAACTGAAGCTTTCTTT. Its translation: CASSPGVITEAFF. V and J are TRBV5-4 and TRBJ1-1, with a weak D call TRBD1 (6 bases). CDR3 length: 13 residues. Trimming removed 5 bases from V and 5 bases from J, with 13 bases in between. Germline CDR1 SGHNT, CDR2 YYREEE (reference sequence). The full variable domain, in which reference TRBV5-4 and TRBJ1-1 provide the parts outside the CDR3, is ETGVTQSPTHLIKTRGQQVTLRCSSQSGHNTVSWYQQALGQGPQFIFQYYREEENGRGNFPPRFSGLQFPNYSSELNVNALELDDSALYLCASSPGVITEAFFGQGTRLTVV.

As regards this clone: Sequence at one end of the junction differs from germline and may be a read error. CDR3 amino acids: CASSLGGTSGFQETQYF. CDR3 in DNA: TGTGCTAGCAGCTTAGGAGGGACTAGCGGGTTCCAAGAGACCCAGTACTTC. The chain joins TRBV7-7 to TRBJ2-5; 12 bases fit TRBD2. Germline loops: CDR1 SSHAT, CDR2 FNYEAQ (reference sequence). This CDR3 contains 17 residues.

This chain uses TRBV19 with TRBJ1-3; D remains ambiguous. V was cut by 5 bases and J by 1 base, with 12 bases left in between. Germline V gives CDR1 LNHDA, CDR2 SQIVND (reference sequence). CDR3 size: 15 residues. CDR3 sequence (DNA): TGTGCCAGTAGTCCAGACGGGAAGTCTGGAAACACCATATATTTT. Translated: CASSPDGKSGNTIYF.

This clone occurred once. V and J are TRBV9 and TRBJ2-3; 12 bases map to TRBD2. There are 17 residues in the CDR3. Germline values: CDR1 SGDLS, CDR2 YYNGEE. The trim removed 0 bases at V and 5 bases at J, leaving 7 bases unmatched. The DNA for the CDR3 is TGTGCCAGCAGCGTAGATCCTAGCGGGGGGGCCGTAGATACGCAGTATTTT. Amino acids: CASSVDPSGGAVDTQYF.

The V gene is TRBV7-2, the J gene TRBJ1-2; D uncertain. The CDR3 totals 14 residues. The germline CDR1 and CDR2 sequences are SGHTA and FQGNSA. Trimming removed 1 base from V and 8 bases from J, with 14 bases in between. The chain's CDR3 is CASSLGVGARGYTF. In DNA, the CDR3 is TGTGCCAGCAGCTTAGGCGTGGGAGCTCGGGGCTACACCTTC.

This chain connects TRBV15 to TRBJ1-2; D remains ambiguous. Per the germline V gene, CDR1 is LNHNV and CDR2 is YYDKDF (reference sequence). V was clipped by 6 bases and J by 0 bases, with 11 bases between them. This CDR3 has 14 residues. The CDR3 loop is CATRPGRANYGYTF. CDR3 bases: TGTGCCACCAGGCCTGGGAGGGCTAACTATGGCTACACCTTC.

V gene TRBV9 combines with J gene TRBJ1-1, with a possible D match to TRBD1 (5 bases). The CDR3 consists of 14 residues. CDR1 SGDLS and CDR2 YYNGEE come from the germline V gene. The V and J ends lost 0 bases and 5 bases respectively, with 11 bases between them. CDR3 bases: TGTGCCAGCAGCGTAGGGGGACGGGGGACTGAAGCTTTCTTT. Residues: CASSVGGRGTEAFF.

The sample holds a few counts of this clone. This sequence joins TRBV5-1 and TRBJ1-1; tentative D call: TRBD1 (5 bases). CDR1 and CDR2 from the germline V gene are SGHRS and YFSETQ. The CDR3 length is 15 residues. Trimming shortened V by 4 bases and J by 5 bases, and 18 bases separated the two germline ends. The CDR3 DNA sequence: TGCGCCAGCAGCCTTCCGACAGACGGCAAGACTGAAGCTTTCTTT. Amino acid sequence: CASSLPTDGKTEAFF.

This clone has only one observation. The CDR3: CASTTDRSKGYEQYF. In DNA, the CDR3 is TGTGCCAGCACGACGGACAGGTCAAAAGGATACGAGCAGTACTTC. The genes are TRBV2 and TRBJ2-7; TRBD1 matches 7 bases. The length of the CDR3 is 15 residues. V lost 7 bases and J lost 4; bases outside the gene matches: 13. Germline values: CDR1 SNHLY, CDR2 FYNNEI.

V gene TRBV30 combines with J gene TRBJ2-1, with 7 bases identical to TRBD1. There are 13 residues in the CDR3. J was trimmed by 6 bases and V by 0 bases; bases with no gene match: 2. Germline CDR1 GTSNPN, CDR2 SVGIG (reference sequence). CDR3 nucleotides: TGTGCCTGGAGTGTCCCAGGGGGCAATGAGCAGTTCTTC. Translating it yields CAWSVPGGNEQFF.

This chain links TRBV11-1 with TRBJ2-1; weak D call: TRBD1 (5 bases). V was pared by 5 bases and J by 8 bases, with 19 bases between. The CDR3 consists of 15 residues. Germline loops: CDR1 SGHAT, CDR2 FQDESV (reference sequence). DNA for the CDR3: TGTGCCAGCAGCGATATGGCCAGGGCGGTTGATGAGCAGTTCTTC. Protein sequence: CASSDMARAVDEQFF. Full variable domain (rest looked up from reference TRBV11-1 and TRBJ2-1): EAEVAQSPRYKITEKSQAVAFWCDPISGHATLYWYRQILGQGPELLVQFQDESVVDDSQLPKDRFSAERLKGVDSTLKIQPAELGDSAMYLCASSDMARAVDEQFFGPGTRLTVL.

CDR3 protein: CASSHNYEQYF. The CDR3 DNA is TGTGCCAGCAGTCACAACTACGAGCAGTACTTC. The J gene is TRBJ2-7, the V gene TRBV27, with D unclear. CDR1 and CDR2 (germline): MNHEY, SMNVEV (reference sequence). The CDR3 consists of 11 residues. V lost 5 bases and J 3 bases, leaving 5 bases between the germline ends.

The CDR3 sequence: CASSFPIRTVRTDTQYF. In DNA form, the CDR3 reads TGTGCCAGCTCGTTCCCTATAAGGACAGTTCGAACAGATACGCAGTATTTT. This chain joins TRBV18 and TRBJ2-3; a possible D gene is TRBD1 (6 bases). This CDR3 is 17 amino acids long. Germline V gene sequence: CDR1 KGHSH, CDR2 LQKENI. V was clipped by 6 bases and J by 3 bases, with 22 bases between them.

The table lists this clone with a few counts. The genes are TRBV6-4 and TRBJ2-3, with 7 bases identical to TRBD1. Trimming took 0 bases from V and 0 from J; bases not matched to a gene: 0. Looked up from germline, CDR1 is MRHNA and CDR2 is SNTAGT. There are 15 residues in the CDR3. CDR3 DNA: TGTGCCAGCAGTGACTCGACAGGGAGCACAGATACGCAGTATTTT. Translated: CASSDSTGSTDTQYF.

The rearrangement uses TRBV5-6 and TRBJ1-1; maybe TRBD1 (5 bases). CDR1 is SGHDT and CDR2 is YYEEEE in the germline V gene. V lost 1 base and J 5 bases, leaving 15 bases between the germline ends. CDR3 size: 15 residues. This CDR3 is CASSLLAGKGTEAFF. The CDR3 DNA follows: TGTGCCAGCAGCTTGTTAGCAGGGAAGGGGACTGAAGCTTTCTTT.

The chain uses TRBV2 and TRBJ2-4; the match to TRBD2 covers 13 bases. Germline V lookup: CDR1 SNHLY, CDR2 FYNNEI. The CDR3 runs to 15 residues. V dropped 8 bases and J dropped 4; count of bases not matched to a gene: 5. In DNA form, the CDR3 reads TGTGCCAGCCGGGGACTAGCGGGGACAAAAAACATTCAGTACTTC. It yields the protein CASRGLAGTKNIQYF.

The CDR3 DNA follows: TGTGCCAGCAGCAGAGACAGGATCCCTGAAGCTTTCTTT. Its translation: CASSRDRIPEAFF. The chain couples TRBV11-2 to TRBJ1-1; possibly TRBD1 for D (6 bases). The CDR3 has 13 residues. V gave up 5 bases and J gave up 6 bases, with 13 bases separating them. The germline V gene has CDR1 SGHAT and CDR2 FQNNGV.